This T cell receptor (beta chain) came from a study of CXCR3-negative and CXCR3-positive naive CD8 T cells. As concerns this clonotype: Its specificity is not known.

In germline, CDR1 is SGHVS, CDR2 FQNEAQ. The CDR3 spans 15 residues. It was by 5' RACE with UMI labels that the TRB cDNA libraries were prepared. After re-calling the 5' RACE reads, TCRdb lists one entry per CDR3 protein, DNA absent. The data include about 23,000 distinct CDR3 sequences; the top ten clones carry more than 15%. General study findings and limits: The majority of assays used fresh PBMCs, and CXCR3 expression partially decreased after cryopreservation.

The gene calls are TRBV7-8 and TRBJ2-3; there is no DNA to check the TCRdb D call of TRBD2. The TCR sequence derives from a human donor in good health. Some clones in this sample may be carry-over from other donors' samples. Sequencing input: memory CD8+ T cells from blood. The CDR3 protein is CASSLVAGGPDTQYF.